Below, one T cell receptor (beta chain) is given with its context. Its antigen is unidentified. This sample stems from a study of Ad26.COV2.S vaccination and SARS-CoV-2 variants. Study background: Ad26.COV2.S given intramuscularly, once or twice 56 days apart.

Study-wide points: Total T cell responses were possibly underestimated by TCR breadth and depth analyses.

Regarding treatment: some 20 received Ad26.COV2.S at low or high dose, single or two shots; 5 received placebo; per-sample allocation not given. After the first vaccine or placebo injection, samples were drawn on day 63. In the vaccine, an Ad26 vector expressed the SARS-CoV-2 spike of the Wuhan strain. The method was immunoSEQ multiplex PCR; TCRdb's version includes in-frame clones alone and lacks a portion of them. The sample yields some 500,000 clones, roughly 89% seen once. Trimming stripped 3 bases from V and 1 base from J, with 14 bases between. CDR1 is SQVTM, CDR2 ANQGSEA, per germline. This CDR3 comprises 15 residues.

This clonotype was obtained from a person aged 18-65 years who received the Ad26.COV2.S COVID-19 vaccine or a placebo. Sequenced here: peripheral blood, sampled in a trial of Ad26.COV2.S vaccine versus placebo. V usage is TRBV29-1 and J usage is TRBJ2-3; D ambiguous. CDR3 sequence reads: CSVELGLQGTDTQYF. CDR3 sequence (DNA): TGCAGCGTTGAGTTGGGCCTCCAGGGCACAGATACGCAGTATTTT.